Listed below are T cell receptor beta chains from one sample, sequenced in a study of blood T cell repertoires in COVID-19. Produced via immunoSEQ multiplex PCR; TCRdb's table is partial and in-frame only. The top ten hold almost 6.5% of the sample, which has roughly 140,000 clones, around 80% seen once. The specimen was peripheral blood. These receptors were obtained from a human donor in a cohort sampled during active COVID-19. The CDR3 runs from the conserved cysteine through the conserved F or W. The order of the fields is CDR3 length, clone size, V gene, J gene, D gene, CDR3 protein, CDR3 DNA. D genes are given only for firm matches. Clone sizes are given selectively: once, few, many, or a class where the clone is expanded.

16	.	TRBV24-1	TRBJ1-5	.	CATSDGRGWGNQPQHF	TGTGCCACCAGTGATGGGAGGGGTTGGGGCAATCAGCCCCAGCATTTT
15	.	TRBV9	TRBJ1-2	.	CASSEGGRNNYGYTF	TGTGCCAGCAGCGAGGGAGGACGCAATAACTATGGCTACACCTTC
15	few	TRBV28	TRBJ1-2	TRBD1	CASSPTTGYAMGYTF	TGTGCCAGCAGTCCCACGACAGGGTATGCAATGGGCTACACCTTC
14	.	TRBV6-1	TRBJ1-2	.	CASSEAPRISGYTF	TGTGCCAGCAGTGAAGCGCCCAGGATAAGCGGCTACACCTTC
14	.	TRBV4-1	TRBJ1-4	.	CASSQGRANEKLFF	TGCGCCAGCAGCCAAGGGAGGGCTAATGAAAAACTGTTTTTT
17	.	TRBV5-1	TRBJ2-2	TRBD2	CASSPLLAGGNTGELFF	TGCGCCAGCAGCCCGTTACTAGCGGGGGGCAACACCGGGGAGCTGTTTTTT
15	once	TRBV19	TRBJ2-7	.	CASSIGQNVRHEQYF	TGTGCCAGTAGTATAGGACAGAACGTAAGACACGAGCAGTACTTC
15	.	TRBV9	TRBJ1-4	TRBD1	CASSPGTGDGEKLFF	TGTGCCAGCAGCCCCGGGACAGGGGACGGTGAAAAACTGTTTTTT
13	.	TRBV9	TRBJ2-7	TRBD1	CASSVAGGNEQYF	TGTGCCAGCAGCGTAGCAGGGGGAAACGAGCAGTACTTC
15	.	TRBV7-2	TRBJ2-1	TRBD2	CASRLTSGGYNEQFF	TGTGCCAGCAGACTTACTAGCGGGGGTTACAATGAGCAGTTCTTC
15	.	TRBV7-2	TRBJ1-6	TRBD1	CASSPPGTGYSPLHF	TGTGCCAGCAGCCCCCCCGGGACAGGATATTCACCCCTCCACTTT
17	few	TRBV7-2	TRBJ1-4	.	CASSLRSGGATNEKLFF	TGTGCCAGCAGCTTAAGGAGCGGCGGGGCAACTAATGAAAAACTGTTTTTT
17	.	TRBV2	TRBJ2-2	TRBD2	CASSDGGGGAHTGELFF	TGTGCCAGCAGTGATGGCGGGGGTGGTGCTCACACCGGGGAGCTGTTTTTT
17	.	TRBV4-1	TRBJ2-7	TRBD1	CASSQEEAGTGGNEQYF	TGCGCCAGCAGCCAAGAAGAGGCCGGGACAGGGGGAAACGAGCAGTACTTC
17	.	TRBV3-1/TRBV3-2	TRBJ2-3	.	CASSQDVGSKPNRMQYF	TGTGCCAGCAGCCAAGATGTGGGCAGCAAACCTAATAGAATGCAGTATTTT
14	.	TRBV20-1	TRBJ2-7	TRBD2	CSASLLAGALEQYF	TGCAGTGCTAGTCTCCTAGCGGGGGCTCTCGAGCAGTACTTC
14	.	TRBV9	TRBJ1-2	TRBD1	CASSVNRGTYGYTF	TGTGCCAGCAGCGTAAACAGGGGGACCTATGGCTACACCTTC
12	.	TRBV2	TRBJ2-7	.	CASEISHYERSF	TGTGCCAGCGAAATCTCACACTACGAGCGGAGCTTC
13	.	TRBV29-1	TRBJ2-5	.	CSVDTGLQETQYF	TGCAGCGTTGATACAGGGCTTCAAGAGACCCAGTACTTC
15	.	TRBV18	TRBJ2-7	.	CASSARGSVVYEQYF	TGTGCCAGCTCAGCCCGGGGGTCAGTTGTCTACGAGCAGTACTTC
11	.	TRBV29-1	TRBJ2-7	.	CSVLTSSEQYF	TGCAGCGTGCTGACTAGTAGCGAGCAGTACTTC
17	few	TRBV5-1	TRBJ2-5	TRBD2	CASSSTVLAGGQETQYF	TGCGCCAGCAGCTCAACCGTACTAGCGGGGGGGCAAGAGACCCAGTACTTC
15	few	TRBV4-2	TRBJ1-1	TRBD1	CASSQEDRANTEAFF	TGTGCCAGCAGCCAGGAAGACAGGGCGAACACTGAAGCTTTCTTT
15	once	TRBV2	TRBJ2-1	TRBD1	CASSALNKQGNEQFF	TGTGCCAGCAGCGCATTAAACAAACAGGGGAATGAGCAGTTCTTC
15	.	TRBV3-1/TRBV3-2	TRBJ2-5	.	CASSQGTPAVETQYF	TGTGCCAGCAGCCAAGGGACTCCCGCGGTGGAGACCCAGTACTTC
16	.	TRBV6-5	TRBJ1-6	TRBD1	CASSYAVPGQGSPLHF	TGTGCCAGCAGTTACGCGGTCCCGGGACAGGGTTCACCCCTCCACTTT
15	.	TRBV23-1	TRBJ2-2	TRBD1	CASSQTGVGTGELFF	TGCGCCAGCAGTCAAACAGGGGTGGGCACCGGGGAGCTGTTTTTT
15	.	TRBV5-4	TRBJ1-1	TRBD1	CASSIRQGRTTEAFF	TGTGCCAGCAGCATACGACAGGGGAGGACCACTGAAGCTTTCTTT
14	.	TRBV2	TRBJ1-2	.	CASSEAWALAGYTF	TGTGCCAGCAGTGAAGCCTGGGCCCTCGCTGGCTACACCTTC
16	.	TRBV4-2	TRBJ2-1	.	CASSSLTGAVYNEQFF	TGTGCCAGCAGCTCCCTAACGGGAGCCGTATACAATGAGCAGTTCTTC
13	once	TRBV4-2	TRBJ2-3	.	CASSQWQVDTQYF	TGTGCCAGCAGCCAATGGCAGGTGGATACGCAGTATTTT
16	.	TRBV19	TRBJ2-7	.	CASSINLIGQIYEQYF	TGTGCCAGTAGTATAAATCTAATAGGACAGATCTACGAGCAGTACTTC
14	.	TRBV7-6	TRBJ2-3	.	CASSLGPSTDTQYF	TGTGCCAGCAGCCTGGGCCCTAGCACAGATACGCAGTATTTT
15	.	TRBV5-5	TRBJ2-3	TRBD2	CASSLSGISTDTQYF	TGTGCCAGCAGCCTTAGCGGGATAAGCACAGATACGCAGTATTTT
15	.	TRBV4-2	TRBJ1-4	.	CASSHSAATNEKLFF	TGTGCCAGCAGCCATAGCGCGGCAACTAATGAAAAACTGTTTTTT
13	.	TRBV30	TRBJ1-1	.	CAWSRGSSTEAFF	TGTGCCTGGAGTCGCGGGTCGAGCACTGAAGCTTTCTTT
14	few	TRBV19	TRBJ2-7	.	CASNPGVSSYEQYF	TGTGCCAGTAATCCAGGCGTAAGCTCCTACGAGCAGTACTTC
11	few	TRBV20-1	TRBJ2-5	.	CSARGQETQYF	TGCAGTGCACGCGGACAAGAGACCCAGTACTTC
15	.	TRBV6-1	TRBJ1-1	.	CASSDLPPRGTEAFF	TGTGCCAGCAGTGACCTGCCTCCTAGAGGCACTGAAGCTTTCTTT
14	.	TRBV11-2	TRBJ2-4	.	CASSLFLAKNIQYF	TGTGCCAGCAGCTTGTTCTTGGCCAAAAACATTCAGTACTTC
14	.	TRBV5-1	TRBJ2-5	.	CASSLVSSQETQYF	TGCGCCAGCAGCTTGGTTTCTAGCCAAGAGACCCAGTACTTC
16	few	TRBV10-3	TRBJ1-6	TRBD1	CAIRAGTGSYNSPLHF	TGTGCCATCAGGGCCGGGACAGGCTCATATAATTCACCCCTCCACTTT
16	.	TRBV3-1/TRBV3-2	TRBJ2-5	TRBD2	CASSRPLAGGKKTQYF	TGTGCCAGCAGCCGACCCCTAGCGGGGGGCAAGAAGACCCAGTACTTC
14	.	TRBV4-1	TRBJ2-5	.	CASYPGGMKETQYF	TGCGCCAGCTACCCTGGAGGCATGAAAGAGACCCAGTACTTC
16	few	TRBV19	TRBJ1-4	.	CASILRMARLMNLLFF	TGTGCCAGTATCCTAAGGATGGCGAGACTAATGAATCTGCTGTTTTTT
14	once	TRBV5-6	TRBJ2-3	.	CASSRDERTDTQYF	TGTGCCAGCAGCCGGGATGAGAGAACAGATACGCAGTATTTT
13	.	TRBV24-1	TRBJ1-2	TRBD1	CATSGQGADGYTF	TGTGCCACCAGTGGTCAGGGGGCGGATGGCTACACCTTC
14	.	TRBV7-2	TRBJ1-2	.	CASRPKGGPYGYTF	TGTGCCAGCAGGCCTAAGGGGGGGCCCTATGGCTACACCTTC
15	.	TRBV5-1	TRBJ2-1	.	CASSQRQDTYNEQFF	TGCGCCAGCAGCCAAAGACAGGATACTTACAATGAGCAGTTCTTC
15	.	TRBV20-1	TRBJ2-5	TRBD2	CSASTLAGGLGTQYF	TGCAGTGCTAGTACACTAGCGGGGGGGCTGGGGACCCAGTACTTC
16	.	TRBV24-1	TRBJ2-1	.	CATSESPKSSYNEQFF	TGTGCCACCAGTGAGTCCCCTAAGAGCTCCTACAATGAGCAGTTCTTC
16	.	TRBV30	TRBJ2-3	TRBD2	CAWSASRRGGTDTQYF	TGTGCCTGGAGTGCATCGCGGCGGGGGGGCACAGATACGCAGTATTTT
16	.	TRBV6-2/TRBV6-3	TRBJ2-5	TRBD2	CASSYSDGGAWETQYF	TGTGCCAGCAGTTACTCTGACGGGGGGGCCTGGGAGACCCAGTACTTC
15	.	TRBV7-2	TRBJ2-5	TRBD2	CASSFSGGAGETQYF	TGTGCCAGCAGCTTTAGCGGGGGGGCTGGAGAGACCCAGTACTTC
16	.	TRBV7-6	TRBJ2-7	.	CASSLAGGTGSHEQYF	TGTGCCAGCAGCTTAGCCGGGGGGACAGGTTCCCACGAGCAGTACTTC
13	once	TRBV19	TRBJ2-5	TRBD1	CASSVTQGETQYF	TGTGCCAGTAGTGTAACACAGGGGGAGACCCAGTACTTC
15	few	TRBV9	TRBJ2-3	TRBD2	CASSARTSGTDTQYF	TGTGCCAGCAGCGCCCGGACTAGCGGCACAGATACGCAGTATTTT
15	few	TRBV19	TRBJ1-4	.	CASSPHHPTNEKLFF	TGTGCCAGTAGCCCCCATCATCCAACTAATGAAAAACTGTTTTTT
15	.	TRBV27	TRBJ2-5	TRBD2	CASAVLAGGWETQYF	TGTGCCAGCGCCGTGTTGGCGGGGGGTTGGGAGACCCAGTACTTC